This T cell receptor (beta chain) was identified during a study of T cells in Graves' hyperthyroidism and ophthalmopathy. Study-level background: Peripheral blood was obtained at initial diagnosis, preceding any treatment. Regarding the study as a whole: The model anticipated ophthalmopathy a median approximately 6.6 months pre-onset. In the blood, most expanded thyroid clonotypes above 0.001 appeared as well.

Points on this clonotype: Its antigen is as yet unknown.

Amplification targeted TCR beta CDR3 regions from RNA transcripts. The HTBI primer set drove a first-round RT-PCR of the TCR CDR3. TCRdb re-analysed the multiplex PCR reads in MiXCR, keeping a single row per CDR3 protein. Of 450,000 to 600,000 distinct CDR3 sequences in the sample, 12% to 15% were seen once. The sample was blood. This clonotype was obtained from a middle-aged woman with Graves' hyperthyroidism.

The CDR3 nucleotides are TGCGCCAGCAGCCAAGATAGAGGGTACGCCTACGAGCAGTACTTC. Translating gives CASSQDRGYAYEQYF. V is TRBV4-1 and J is TRBJ2-7, with D tentatively TRBD2 (5 bases). This CDR3 contains 15 residues. With 0 bases removed from V and 2 bases from J, the gap between germline ends came to 11 bases. Germline lookup yields CDR1 MGHRA and CDR2 YSYEKL.